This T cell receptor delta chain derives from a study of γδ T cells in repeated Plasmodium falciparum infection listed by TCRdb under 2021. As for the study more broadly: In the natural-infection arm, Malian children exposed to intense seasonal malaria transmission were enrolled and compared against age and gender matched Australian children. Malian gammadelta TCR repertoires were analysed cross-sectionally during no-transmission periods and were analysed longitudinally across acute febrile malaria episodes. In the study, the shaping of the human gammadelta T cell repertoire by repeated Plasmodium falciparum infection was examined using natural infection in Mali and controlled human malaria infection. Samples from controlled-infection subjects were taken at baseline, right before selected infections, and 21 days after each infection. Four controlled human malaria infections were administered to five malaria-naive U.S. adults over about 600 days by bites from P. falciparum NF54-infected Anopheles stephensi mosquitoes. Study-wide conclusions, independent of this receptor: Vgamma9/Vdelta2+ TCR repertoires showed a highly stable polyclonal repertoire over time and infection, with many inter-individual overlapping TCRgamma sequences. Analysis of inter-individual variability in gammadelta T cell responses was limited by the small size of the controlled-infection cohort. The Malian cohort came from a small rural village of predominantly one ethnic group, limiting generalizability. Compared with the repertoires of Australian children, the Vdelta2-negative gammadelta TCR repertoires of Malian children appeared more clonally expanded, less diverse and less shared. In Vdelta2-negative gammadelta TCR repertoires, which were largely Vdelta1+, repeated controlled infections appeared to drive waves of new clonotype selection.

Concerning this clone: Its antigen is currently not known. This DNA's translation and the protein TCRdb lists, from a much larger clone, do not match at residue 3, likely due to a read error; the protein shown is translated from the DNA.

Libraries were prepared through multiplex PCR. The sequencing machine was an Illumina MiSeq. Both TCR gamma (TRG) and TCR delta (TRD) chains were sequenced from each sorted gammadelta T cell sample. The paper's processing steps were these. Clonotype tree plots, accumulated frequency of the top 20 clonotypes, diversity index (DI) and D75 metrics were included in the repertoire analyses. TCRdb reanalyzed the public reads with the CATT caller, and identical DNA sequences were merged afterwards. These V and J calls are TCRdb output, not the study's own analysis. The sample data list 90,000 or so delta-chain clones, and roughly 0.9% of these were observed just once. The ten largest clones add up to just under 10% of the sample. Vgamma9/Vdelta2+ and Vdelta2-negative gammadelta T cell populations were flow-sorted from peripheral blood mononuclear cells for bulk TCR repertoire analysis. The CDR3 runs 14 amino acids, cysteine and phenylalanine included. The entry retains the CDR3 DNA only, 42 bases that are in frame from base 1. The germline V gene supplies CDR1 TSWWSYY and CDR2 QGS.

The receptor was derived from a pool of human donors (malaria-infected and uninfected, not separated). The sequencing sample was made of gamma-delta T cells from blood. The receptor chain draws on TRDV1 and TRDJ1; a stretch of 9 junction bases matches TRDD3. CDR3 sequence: CAFGEHLGDSVLIF. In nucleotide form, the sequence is TGTGCTTTTGGGGAACACCTGGGGGATTCGGTGCTCATCTTT.